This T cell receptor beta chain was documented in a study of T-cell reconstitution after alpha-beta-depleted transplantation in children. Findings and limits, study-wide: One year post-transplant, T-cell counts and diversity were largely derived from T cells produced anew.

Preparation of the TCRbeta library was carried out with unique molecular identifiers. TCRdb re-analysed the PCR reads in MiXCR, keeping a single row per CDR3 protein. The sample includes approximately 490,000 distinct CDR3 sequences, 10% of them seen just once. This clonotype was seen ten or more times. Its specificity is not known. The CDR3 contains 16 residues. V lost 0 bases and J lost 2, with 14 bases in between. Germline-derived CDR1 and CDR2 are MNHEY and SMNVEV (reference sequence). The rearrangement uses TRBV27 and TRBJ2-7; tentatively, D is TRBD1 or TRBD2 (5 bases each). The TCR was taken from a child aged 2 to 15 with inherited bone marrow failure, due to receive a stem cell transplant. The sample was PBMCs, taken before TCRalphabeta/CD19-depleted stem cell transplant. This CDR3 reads CASSLSGPPLPYEQYF. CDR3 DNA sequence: TGTGCCAGCAGTTTATCGGGACCACCGCTTCCCTACGAGCAGTACTTC.